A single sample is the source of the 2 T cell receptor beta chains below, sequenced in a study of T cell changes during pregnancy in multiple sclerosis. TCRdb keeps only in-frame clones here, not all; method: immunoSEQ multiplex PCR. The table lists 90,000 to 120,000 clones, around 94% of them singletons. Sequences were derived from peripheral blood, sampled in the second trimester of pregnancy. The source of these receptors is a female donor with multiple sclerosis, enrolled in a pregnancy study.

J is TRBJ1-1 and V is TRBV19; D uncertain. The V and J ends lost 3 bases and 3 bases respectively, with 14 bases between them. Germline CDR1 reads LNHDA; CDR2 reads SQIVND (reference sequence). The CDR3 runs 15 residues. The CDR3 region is CASSIPLGRYTEAFF. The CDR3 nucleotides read TGTGCCAGTAGTATTCCCCTCGGTAGATACACTGAAGCTTTCTTT.

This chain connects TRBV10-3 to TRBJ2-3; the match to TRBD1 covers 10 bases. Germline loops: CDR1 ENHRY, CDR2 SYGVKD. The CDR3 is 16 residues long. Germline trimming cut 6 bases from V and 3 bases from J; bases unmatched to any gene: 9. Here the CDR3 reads CAIRSSGTGATDTQYF. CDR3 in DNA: TGTGCCATCAGATCATCCGGGACAGGGGCGACAGATACGCAGTATTTT.